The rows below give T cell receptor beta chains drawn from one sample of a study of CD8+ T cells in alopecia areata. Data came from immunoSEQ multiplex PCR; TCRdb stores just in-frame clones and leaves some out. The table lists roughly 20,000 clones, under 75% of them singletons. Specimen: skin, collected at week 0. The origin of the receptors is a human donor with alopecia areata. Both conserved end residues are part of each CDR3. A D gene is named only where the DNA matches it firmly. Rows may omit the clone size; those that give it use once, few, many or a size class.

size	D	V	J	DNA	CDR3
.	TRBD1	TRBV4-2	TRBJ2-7	TGTGCCAGCAGCCAAGGGTTCCGAGGGGGACAGATGGCCTACGAGCAGTACTTC	CASSQGFRGGQMAYEQYF
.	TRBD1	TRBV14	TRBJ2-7	TGTGCCAGCAGCGCTGCTACGACAGGGAGCCCCTACGAGCAGTACTTC	CASSAATTGSPYEQYF
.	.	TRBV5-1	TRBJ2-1	TGCGCCAGCAGCCCGCGAAGGCTCCCCTTCAATGAGCAGTTCTTC	CASSPRRLPFNEQFF
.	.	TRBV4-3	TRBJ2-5	TGCGCCAGCAGCCAATGGCTAGCTCATAAAGAGACCCAGTACTTC	CASSQWLAHKETQYF
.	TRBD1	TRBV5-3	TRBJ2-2	TGTGCCAGAAGCACCGCCGGACAGGGGACCGGGGAGCTGTTTTTT	CARSTAGQGTGELFF
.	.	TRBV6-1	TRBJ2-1	TGTGCCAGCATTAGGACATCGGGTAACAATGAGCAGTTCTTC	CASIRTSGNNEQFF
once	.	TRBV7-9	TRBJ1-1	TGTGCCAGCAGCTTAGGGGGAGCCTCTACCTTTATGAACACTGAAGCTTTCTTT	CASSLGGASTFMNTEAFF
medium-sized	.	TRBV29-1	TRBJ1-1	TGCAGCGTTGGGGATAGGGTTAACACTGAAGCTTTCTTT	CSVGDRVNTEAFF
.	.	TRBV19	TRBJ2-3	TGTGCCAGTAGTATAGATCCTCCACTCTACATACTGCAGTATTTT	CASSIDPPLYILQYF
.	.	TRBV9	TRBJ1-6	TGTGCCAGCAGCGTATCAAGTCTCTGGGACGCAAATTCACCCCTCCACTTT	CASSVSSLWDANSPLHF
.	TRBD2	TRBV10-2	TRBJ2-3	TGCGCCAGCAACCGCCGACTAGCCGGGCGTGAAGATACGCAGTATTTT	CASNRRLAGREDTQYF
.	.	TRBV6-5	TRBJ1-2	TGTGCCAGCAGTTTGGGGCAGGGTAACTATGGCTACACCTTC	CASSLGQGNYGYTF
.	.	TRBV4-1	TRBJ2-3	TGCGCCAGCAGCCAAGAGAGCGATACGCAGTATTTT	CASSQESDTQYF
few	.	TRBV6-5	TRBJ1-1	TGTGCCAGCAGTTACACCTCGGGGCCTACTGAAGCTTTCTTT	CASSYTSGPTEAFF
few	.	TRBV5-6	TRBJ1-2	TGTGCCAGCAGCTTTGACTATGGCTACACCTTC	CASSFDYGYTF
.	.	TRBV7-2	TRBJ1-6	TGTGCCAGCAGCCCCGGGACGGATAATTCACCCCTCCACTTT	CASSPGTDNSPLHF
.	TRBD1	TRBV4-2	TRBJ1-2	TGTGCCAGCAGCCAAGACGGGACAGGGGAAATCCATGGCTACACCTTC	CASSQDGTGEIHGYTF
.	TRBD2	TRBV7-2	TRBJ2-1	TGTGCCAGCAGCTCTTTAGCGGGGGGGCTTAACAATGAGCAGTTCTTC	CASSSLAGGLNNEQFF
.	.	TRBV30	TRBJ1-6	TGTGCCTGGAGGGCCCGGGGGGCGGGGGCGAGTTCACCCCTCCACTTT	CAWRARGAGASSPLHF
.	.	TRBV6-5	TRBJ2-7	TGTGCCAGCAGTTACGGCCGCTGGGGAAACGAGCAGTACTTC	CASSYGRWGNEQYF
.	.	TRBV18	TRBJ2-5	TGTGCCAGCTCAGGAATACTACGAGAGACCCAGTACTTC	CASSGILRETQYF
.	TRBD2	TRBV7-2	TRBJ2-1	TGTGCCAGCAGCTTAGGACTAGCTGTAAACAATGAGCAGTTCTTC	CASSLGLAVNNEQFF
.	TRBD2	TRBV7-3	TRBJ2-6	TGTGCCAGCGGGGACTATTTAAGCTCTGGGGCCAACGTCCTGACTTTC	CASGDYLSSGANVLTF
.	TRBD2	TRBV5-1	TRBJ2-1	TGCGCCAGCAGCTTGGTAGTAACTAGCGGGGGCCGCAACAATGAGCAGTTCTTC	CASSLVVTSGGRNNEQFF
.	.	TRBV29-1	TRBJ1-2	TGCAGCGTTGAATTTCGGCGGGGCTACACCTTC	CSVEFRRGYTF
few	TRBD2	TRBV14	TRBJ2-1	TGTGCCAGCAGCCTCGCTAGCGGGGGGGGCCATGAGCAGTTCTTC	CASSLASGGGHEQFF
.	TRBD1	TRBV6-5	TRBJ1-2	TGTGCCAGCAGCCCCCGGACAGGGGGGTTGTATGGCTACACCTTC	CASSPRTGGLYGYTF
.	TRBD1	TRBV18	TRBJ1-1	TGTGCCAGCTCACCCGTTACAGGGGACACTGAAGCTTTCTTT	CASSPVTGDTEAFF
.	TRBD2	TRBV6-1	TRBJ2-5	TGTGCCAGCAGTGAACGGGTTAGCGGGGGGATGGGTGAGACCCAGTACTTC	CASSERVSGGMGETQYF
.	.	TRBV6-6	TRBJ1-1	TGTGCCAGCAGTTACTCGAGTCCAGGGGTGAACACTGAAGCTTTCTTT	CASSYSSPGVNTEAFF
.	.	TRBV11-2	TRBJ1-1	TGTGCCAGCAGCTTAGTGGGACGAACTGAAGCTTTCTTT	CASSLVGRTEAFF
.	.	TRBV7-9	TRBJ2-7	TGTGCCAGCGGGGGGAGCAGGGGACACGAGCAGTACTTC	CASGGSRGHEQYF
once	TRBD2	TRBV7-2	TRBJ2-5	TGTGCCAGCAGCCCAGCGGGGGGGCAGTACCAAGAGACCCAGTACTTC	CASSPAGGQYQETQYF
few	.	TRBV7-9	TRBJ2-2	TGTGCCAGCAGCTTAGTATACACCGGGGAGCTGTTTTTT	CASSLVYTGELFF
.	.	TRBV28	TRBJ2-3	TGTGCCAGCAGTTCTGTACTCGGCACAGATACGCAGTATTTT	CASSSVLGTDTQYF
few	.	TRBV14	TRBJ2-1	TGTGCCAGCAGCCCCGAATGGGTAAAGGGACCCCACATTAGGAATGAGCAGTTCTTC	CASSPEWVKGPHIRNEQFF
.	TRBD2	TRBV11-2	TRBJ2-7	TGTGCCAGCAGCTTAGGTCCAGCGGGGAGTTCCTACGAGCAGTACTTC	CASSLGPAGSSYEQYF
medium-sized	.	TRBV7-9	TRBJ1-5	TGTGCCAGCAGCTTGGGTTATAGCAATCAGCCCCAGCATTTT	CASSLGYSNQPQHF
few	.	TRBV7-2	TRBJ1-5	TGTGCCAGCAGCTTAGTTGGGGAGGGTCAGCCCCAGCATTTT	CASSLVGEGQPQHF
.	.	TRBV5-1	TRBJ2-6	TGCGCCAGCAGCCCCTGGACCCGATCTGGGGCCAACGTCCTGACTTTC	CASSPWTRSGANVLTF
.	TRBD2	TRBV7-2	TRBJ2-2	TGTGCCAGCAGGCGGGGGGGATTAACCGGGGAGCTGTTTTTT	CASRRGGLTGELFF
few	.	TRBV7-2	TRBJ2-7	TGTGCCAGCAGCTCACAGGGGAGGAGGGGCGAGCAGTACTTC	CASSSQGRRGEQYF